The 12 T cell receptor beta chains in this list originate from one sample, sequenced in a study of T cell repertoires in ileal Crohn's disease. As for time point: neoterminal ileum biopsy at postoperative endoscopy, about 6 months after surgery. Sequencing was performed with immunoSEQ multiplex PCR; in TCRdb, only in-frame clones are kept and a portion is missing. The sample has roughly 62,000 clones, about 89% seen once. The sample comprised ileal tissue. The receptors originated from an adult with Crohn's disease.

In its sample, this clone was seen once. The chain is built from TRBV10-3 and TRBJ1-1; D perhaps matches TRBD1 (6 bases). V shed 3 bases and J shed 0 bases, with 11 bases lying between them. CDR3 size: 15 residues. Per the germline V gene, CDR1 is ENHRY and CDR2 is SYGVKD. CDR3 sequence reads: CAISDFGQMNTEAFF. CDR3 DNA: TGTGCCATCAGTGATTTCGGACAGATGAACACTGAAGCTTTCTTT.

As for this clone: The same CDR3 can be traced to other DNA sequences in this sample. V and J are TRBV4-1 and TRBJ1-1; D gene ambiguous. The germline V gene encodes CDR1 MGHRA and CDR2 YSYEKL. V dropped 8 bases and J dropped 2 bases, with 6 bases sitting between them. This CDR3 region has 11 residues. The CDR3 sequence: CASGGNTEAFF. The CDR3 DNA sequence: TGCGCCAGCGGCGGAAACACTGAAGCTTTCTTT.

CDR3 in amino acids: CASSVASAGGSSPLHF. The CDR3 DNA reads TGTGCCAGCAGCGTAGCTTCGGCAGGGGGCAGTTCACCCCTCCACTTT. The chain combines TRBV9 with TRBJ1-6, with TRBD1 matching 8 bases. Per germline, CDR1 SGDLS and CDR2 YYNGEE. CDR3 length: 16 amino acids. V shed 0 bases and J 9 bases; nucleotides not matched to a gene: 8.

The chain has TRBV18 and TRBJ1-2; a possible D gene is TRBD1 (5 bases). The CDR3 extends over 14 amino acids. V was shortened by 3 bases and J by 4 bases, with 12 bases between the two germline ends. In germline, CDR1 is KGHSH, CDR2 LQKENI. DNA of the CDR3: TGTGCCAGCTCACCGCGACAGCGTTTCTATGGCTACACCTTC. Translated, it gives CASSPRQRFYGYTF. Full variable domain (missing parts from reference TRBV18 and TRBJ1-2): NAGVMQNPRHLVRRRGQEARLRCSPMKGHSHVYWYRQLPEEGLKFMVYLQKENIIDESGMPKERFSAEFPKEGPSILRIQQVVRGDSAAYFCASSPRQRFYGYTFGSGTRLTVV.

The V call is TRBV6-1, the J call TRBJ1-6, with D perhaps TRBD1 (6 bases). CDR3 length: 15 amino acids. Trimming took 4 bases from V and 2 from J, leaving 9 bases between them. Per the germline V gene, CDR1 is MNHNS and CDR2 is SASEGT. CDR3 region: CASSVAGAYNSPLHF. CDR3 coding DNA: TGTGCCAGCAGTGTGGCAGGGGCCTATAATTCACCCCTCCACTTT.

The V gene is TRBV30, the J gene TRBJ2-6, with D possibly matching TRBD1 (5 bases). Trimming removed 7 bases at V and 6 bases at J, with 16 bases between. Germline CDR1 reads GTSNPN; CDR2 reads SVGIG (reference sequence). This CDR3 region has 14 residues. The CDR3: CALKVQGEANVLTF. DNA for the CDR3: TGTGCCTTAAAGGTTCAGGGTGAGGCCAACGTCCTGACTTTC.

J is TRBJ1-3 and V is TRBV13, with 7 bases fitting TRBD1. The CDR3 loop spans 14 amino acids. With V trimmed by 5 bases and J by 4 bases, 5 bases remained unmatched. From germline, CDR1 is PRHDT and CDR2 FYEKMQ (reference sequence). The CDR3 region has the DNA TGTGCCAGCAGCACCTGGACAGGCGGAAACACCATATATTTT. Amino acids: CASSTWTGGNTIYF.

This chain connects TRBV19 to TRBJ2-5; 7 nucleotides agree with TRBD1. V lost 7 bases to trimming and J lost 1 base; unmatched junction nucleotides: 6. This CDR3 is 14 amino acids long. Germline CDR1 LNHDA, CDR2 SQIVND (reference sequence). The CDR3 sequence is CASTGGQAQETQYF. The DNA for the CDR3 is TGTGCCAGTACTGGAGGACAGGCCCAAGAGACCCAGTACTTC.

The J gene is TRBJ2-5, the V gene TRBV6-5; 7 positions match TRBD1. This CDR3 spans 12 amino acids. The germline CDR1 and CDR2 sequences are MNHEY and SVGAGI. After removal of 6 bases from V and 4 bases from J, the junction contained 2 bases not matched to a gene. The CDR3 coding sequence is TGTGCCAGCAGGAGGACAGGAGAGACCCAGTACTTC. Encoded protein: CASRRTGETQYF.

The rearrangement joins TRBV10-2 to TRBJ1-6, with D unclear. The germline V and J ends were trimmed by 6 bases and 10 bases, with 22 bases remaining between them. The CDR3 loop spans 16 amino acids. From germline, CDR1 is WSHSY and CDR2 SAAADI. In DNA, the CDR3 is TGCGCCAGCAGCCAGCCTGGAGGTCACCTACGGTCACCCCTCCACTTT. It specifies CASSQPGGHLRSPLHF.

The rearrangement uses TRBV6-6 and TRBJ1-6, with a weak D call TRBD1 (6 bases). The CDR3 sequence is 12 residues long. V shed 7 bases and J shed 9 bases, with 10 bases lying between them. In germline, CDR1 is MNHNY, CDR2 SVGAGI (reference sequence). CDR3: CASTSGVSPLHF. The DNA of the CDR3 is TGTGCCAGCACCTCAGGGGTTTCACCCCTCCACTTT.

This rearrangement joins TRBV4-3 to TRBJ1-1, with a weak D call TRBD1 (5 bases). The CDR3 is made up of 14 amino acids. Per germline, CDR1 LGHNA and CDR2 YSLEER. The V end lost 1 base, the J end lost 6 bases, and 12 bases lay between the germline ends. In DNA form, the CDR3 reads TGCGCCAGCAGCCAAGTTCGGGGGTTCGCTGAAGCTTTCTTT. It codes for CASSQVRGFAEAFF.